This T cell receptor (beta chain) emerged from a study of blood T cell repertoires in COVID-19. Germline CDR1 reads SEHNR; CDR2 reads FQNEAQ (reference sequence). The ends were cut back, 5 bases at V and 7 bases at J, with 21 bases in the middle. The CDR3 has 16 amino acids. Original handling: Amplified reference gene primers provided the basis for estimating nucleated cell counts. Assay used: immunoSEQ multiplex PCR; TCRdb lists only in-frame clones, some missing. V and J calls plus clone size are reproduced from that table; the DNA served to infer D and trimming. The data show roughly 200,000 clones, around 80% seen once.

The source material was peripheral blood. The sequence came from a woman between 70 and 85 years old with acute or convalescent COVID-19. V and J are TRBV7-9 and TRBJ2-1; tentative D call: TRBD2 (6 bases). The CDR3 DNA sequence: TGTGCCAGCAGCCCCCCCGGACTACTCATGGATAATGAGCAGTTCTTC. It encodes CASSPPGLLMDNEQFF.